Shown below are 8 T cell receptor beta chains from a single sample sequenced in a study of T-cell memory formation after mild COVID-19. TCRdb redid the calling of the 5' RACE reads with MiXCR, one entry per CDR3 protein. This sample has roughly 130,000 distinct CDR3 sequences, with about a sixth found just once. The sample consisted of PBMCs or a T cell subset sorted from them (not recorded which). The receptors stem from a man between 18 and 35 years old who had mild COVID-19 (a few samples of this study predate the infection). Cell type and time point are not known.

The rearrangement joins TRBV6-6 to TRBJ1-6; possibly TRBD1 for D (6 bases). The CDR3 consists of 14 residues. V gave up 8 bases and J gave up 9 bases, with 17 bases separating them. The germline V gene encodes CDR1 MNHNY and CDR2 SVGAGI (reference sequence). CDR3 coding DNA: TGTGCCAGCGGGGAACAGGGAGTAGGTTCACCCCTCCACTTT. This gives the protein CASGEQGVGSPLHF.

This clonotype has just a few counts. This sequence joins TRBV9 and TRBJ2-2, with D unclear. The CDR3 length is 15 residues. Trimming took off 3 bases at V and 1 base at J, with 10 bases between the two ends. Germline lookup yields CDR1 SGDLS and CDR2 YYNGEE. The CDR3 is CASSGRAGNTGELFF. The DNA of the CDR3 is TGTGCCAGCAGCGGGCGAGCCGGGAACACCGGGGAGCTGTTTTTT. The complete variable domain, with remaining parts taken from reference TRBV9 and TRBJ2-2, reads DSGVTQTPKHLITATGQRVTLRCSPRSGDLSVYWYQQSLDQGLQFLIQYYNGEERAKGNILERFSAQQFPDLHSELNLSSLELGDSALYFCASSGRAGNTGELFFGEGSRLTVL.

This clonotype was counted between two and nine times. V is TRBV6-6 and J is TRBJ2-6, with D unresolved. V shed 10 bases and J shed 4 bases, with 8 bases lying between them. The length of the CDR3 is 12 residues. Per the germline V gene, CDR1 is MNHNY and CDR2 is SVGAGI (reference sequence). The CDR3 region has the DNA TGTGCCACTCACGGGGGGGCCAACGTCCTGACTTTC. This encodes CATHGGANVLTF.

This clonotype has a handful of counts. This chain joins TRBV5-1 and TRBJ1-1; D perhaps matches TRBD1 (5 bases). This CDR3 region has 15 residues. The germline gives CDR1 SGHRS, CDR2 YFSETQ. Between the trimmed V and J ends, which lost 0 bases and 1 base, there was a span of 10 bases. The CDR3 DNA reads as TGCGCCAGCAGCTTGGCTCAGACAGAGAACACTGAAGCTTTCTTT. Translating gives CASSLAQTENTEAFF. The full variable domain, rest sourced from reference TRBV5-1 and TRBJ1-1, is KAGVTQTPRYLIKTRGQQVTLSCSPISGHRSVSWYQQTPGQGLQFLFEYFSETQRNKGNFPGRFSGRQFSNSRSEMNVSTLELGDSALYLCASSLAQTENTEAFFGQGTRLTVV.

This clonotype was detected only a few times. The V and J genes are TRBV4-2 and TRBJ1-6, with D maybe TRBD1 (6 bases). V lost 0 bases and J 7 bases, leaving 10 bases between the germline ends. The CDR3 runs 15 residues. CDR1 is LGHNA and CDR2 is YNFKEQ in the germline V gene. The DNA for the CDR3 is TGTGCCAGCAGCCAAGATGAGGGGGTCAATTCACCCCTCCACTTT. Translating it yields CASSQDEGVNSPLHF.

The chain is built from TRBV7-2 and TRBJ2-3; 7 bases agree with TRBD2. CDR1 and CDR2 (germline): SGHTA, FQGNSA. V was clipped by 2 bases and J by 4 bases; unmatched bases: 9. The CDR3 is 16 residues long. The CDR3 region is CASSLSQRGQADTQYF. The CDR3 DNA reads TGTGCCAGCAGCTTATCCCAGCGGGGTCAGGCAGATACGCAGTATTTT.

The chain joins TRBV4-3 to TRBJ2-3; TRBD2 aligns across 7 bases. V was pared by 3 bases and J by 0 bases, with 12 bases of the junction left unmatched. Germline V gene lookup returns CDR1 LGHNA and CDR2 YSLEER. The CDR3 covers 18 residues. As DNA, the CDR3 is TGCGCCAGCAGCCAGGATGGCGGGGGAAGATGGAGCACAGATACGCAGTATTTT. This gives the protein CASSQDGGGRWSTDTQYF.

The chain is built from TRBV15 and TRBJ2-7, with D possibly being TRBD1 (6 bases). The CDR3 sequence is 15 residues long. Germline V gene sequence: CDR1 LNHNV, CDR2 YYDKDF (reference sequence). Between the trimmed V and J ends, which lost 0 bases and 4 bases, there was a span of 13 bases. The DNA for the CDR3 is TGTGCCACCAGCAGAGATCTGTACAGGGATTACGAGCAGTACGTC. This translates into CATSRDLYRDYEQYV.